Sequencing of this T cell receptor (beta chain) was carried out in a study of blood T cell repertoires in COVID-19. In the study overall: Whether acute or convalescent, the COVID-19 samples came from the United States, Italy and Spain. The analysed material was cDNA or gDNA that came from T cells, B-cell-depleted T cells, or PBMCs.

This CDR3 contains 16 residues. V gave up 5 bases and J gave up 0 bases, with 13 bases separating them. Germline V gene data show CDR1 as SGHTA and CDR2 as FQGTGA. Per the authors' pipeline: Amplifying reference gene primers gave estimates of nucleated cell counts. Repertoires were generated with immunoSEQ multiplex PCR, while TCRdb's copy carries only in-frame clones and drops some. From that table come the V and J calls and clone size; the DNA was used to work out D and trimming. The table includes around 81,000 clones, approximately 83% detected once. What was sequenced was peripheral blood. The chain carries TRBV7-3 and TRBJ2-2; the D gene is possibly TRBD1 (6 bases). The receptor was isolated from a man aged 80 or over with acute or convalescent COVID-19. The CDR3 DNA reads TGTGCCAGCAGCCCGAACAGGGTTTCGAACACCGGGGAGCTGTTTTTT. Translating gives CASSPNRVSNTGELFF. Drawing the rest from reference TRBV7-3 and TRBJ2-2, the complete variable domain is GAGVSQTPSNKVTEKGKYVELRCDPISGHTALYWYRQSLGQGPEFLIYFQGTGAADDSGLPNDRFFAVRPEGSVSTLKIQRTERGDSAVYLCASSPNRVSNTGELFFGEGSRLTVL.